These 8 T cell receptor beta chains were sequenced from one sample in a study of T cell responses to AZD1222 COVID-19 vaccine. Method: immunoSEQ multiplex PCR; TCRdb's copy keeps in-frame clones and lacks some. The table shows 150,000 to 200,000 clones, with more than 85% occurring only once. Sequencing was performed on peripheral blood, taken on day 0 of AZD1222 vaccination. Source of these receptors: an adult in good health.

The CDR3 DNA sequence: TGCGCCAGCAGCCAAGATATACAGGAGGCCGGATTTTCACCCCTCCACTTT. Protein: CASSQDIQEAGFSPLHF. The chain recombines TRBV4-3 with TRBJ1-6; weak D call: TRBD1 (5 bases). CDR3 length: 17 residues. V was trimmed by 0 bases and J by 9 bases, leaving 18 bases between them. Germline V gene lookup returns CDR1 LGHNA and CDR2 YSLEER.

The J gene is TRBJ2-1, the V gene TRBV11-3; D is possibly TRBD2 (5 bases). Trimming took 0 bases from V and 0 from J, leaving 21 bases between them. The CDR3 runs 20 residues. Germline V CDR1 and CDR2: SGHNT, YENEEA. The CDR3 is CASSLESLVFTGSSYNEQFF. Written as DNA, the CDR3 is TGTGCCAGCAGCTTAGAATCCCTGGTCTTTACGGGGAGCTCCTACAATGAGCAGTTCTTC.

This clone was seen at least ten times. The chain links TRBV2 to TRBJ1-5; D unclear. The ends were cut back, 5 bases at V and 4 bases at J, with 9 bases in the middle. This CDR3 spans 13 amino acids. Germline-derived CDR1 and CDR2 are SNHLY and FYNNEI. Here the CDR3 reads CASSPIGNQPQHF. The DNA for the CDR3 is TGTGCCAGCAGTCCTATAGGGAATCAGCCCCAGCATTTT. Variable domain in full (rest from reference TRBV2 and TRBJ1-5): EPEVTQTPSHQVTQMGQEVILRCVPISNHLYFYWYRQILGQKVEFLVSFYNNEISEKSEIFDDQFSVERPDGSNFTLKIRSTKLEDSAMYFCASSPIGNQPQHFGDGTRLSIL.

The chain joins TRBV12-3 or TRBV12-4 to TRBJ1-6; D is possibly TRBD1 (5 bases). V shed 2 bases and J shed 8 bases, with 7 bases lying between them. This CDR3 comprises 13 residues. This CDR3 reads CASSLQGDSPLHF. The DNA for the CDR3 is TGTGCCAGCAGTTTACAGGGTGATTCACCCCTCCACTTT.

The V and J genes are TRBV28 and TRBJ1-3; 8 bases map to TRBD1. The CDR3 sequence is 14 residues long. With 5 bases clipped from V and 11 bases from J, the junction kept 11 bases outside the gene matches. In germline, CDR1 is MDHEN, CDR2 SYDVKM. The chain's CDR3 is CASSPNGQGISIYF. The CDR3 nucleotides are TGTGCCAGCAGTCCTAACGGACAGGGTATCTCCATATATTTT. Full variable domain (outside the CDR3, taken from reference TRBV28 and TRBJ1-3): DVKVTQSSRYLVKRTGEKVFLECVQDMDHENMFWYRQDPGLGLRLIYFSYDVKMKEKGDIPEGYSVSREKKERFSLILESASTNQTSMYLCASSPNGQGISIYFGEGSWLTVV.

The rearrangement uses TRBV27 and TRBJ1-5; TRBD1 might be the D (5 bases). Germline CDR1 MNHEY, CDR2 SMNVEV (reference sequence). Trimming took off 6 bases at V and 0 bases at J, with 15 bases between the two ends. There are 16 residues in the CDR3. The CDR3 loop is CASRPGTEYSNQPQHF. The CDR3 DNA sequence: TGTGCCAGCAGGCCCGGGACCGAATATAGCAATCAGCCCCAGCATTTT.

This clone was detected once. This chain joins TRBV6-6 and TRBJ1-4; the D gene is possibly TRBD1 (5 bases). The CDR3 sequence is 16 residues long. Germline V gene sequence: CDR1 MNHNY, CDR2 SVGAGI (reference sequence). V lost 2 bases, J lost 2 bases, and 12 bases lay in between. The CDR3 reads CASSYKGRGTNEKLFF. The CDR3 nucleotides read TGTGCCAGCAGTTACAAGGGGCGGGGGACTAATGAAAAACTGTTTTTT.

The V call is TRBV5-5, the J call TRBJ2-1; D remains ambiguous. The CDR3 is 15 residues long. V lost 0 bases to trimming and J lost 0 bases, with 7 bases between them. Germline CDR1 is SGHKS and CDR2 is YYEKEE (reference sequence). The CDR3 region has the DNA TGTGCCAGCAGCTTGGTATGGAACTCCTACAATGAGCAGTTCTTC. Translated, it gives CASSLVWNSYNEQFF.